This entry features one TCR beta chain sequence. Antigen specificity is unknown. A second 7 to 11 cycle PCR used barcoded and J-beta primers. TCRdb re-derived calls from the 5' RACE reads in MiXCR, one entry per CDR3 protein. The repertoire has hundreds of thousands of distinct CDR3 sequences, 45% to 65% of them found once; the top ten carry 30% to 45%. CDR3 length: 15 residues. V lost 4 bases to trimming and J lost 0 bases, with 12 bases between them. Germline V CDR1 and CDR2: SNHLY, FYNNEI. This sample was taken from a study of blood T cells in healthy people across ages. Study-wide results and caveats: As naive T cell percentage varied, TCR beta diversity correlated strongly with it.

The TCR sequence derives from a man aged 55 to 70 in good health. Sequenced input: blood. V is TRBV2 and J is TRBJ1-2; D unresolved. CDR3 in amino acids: CASSGADGPNYGYTF. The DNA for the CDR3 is TGTGCCAGCAGTGGGGCGGACGGACCTAACTATGGCTACACCTTC.